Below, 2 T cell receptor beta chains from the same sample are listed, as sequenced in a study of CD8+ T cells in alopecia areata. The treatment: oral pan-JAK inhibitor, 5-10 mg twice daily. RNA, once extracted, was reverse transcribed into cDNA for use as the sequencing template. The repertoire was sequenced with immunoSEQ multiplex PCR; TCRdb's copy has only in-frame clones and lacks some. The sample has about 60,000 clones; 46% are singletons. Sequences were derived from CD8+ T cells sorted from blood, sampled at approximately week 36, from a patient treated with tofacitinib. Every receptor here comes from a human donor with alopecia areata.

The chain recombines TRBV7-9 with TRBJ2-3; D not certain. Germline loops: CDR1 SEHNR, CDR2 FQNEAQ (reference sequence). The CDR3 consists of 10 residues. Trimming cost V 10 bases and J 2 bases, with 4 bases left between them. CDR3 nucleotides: TGTGCCACTCTCACAGATACGCAGTATTTT. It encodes CATLTDTQYF.

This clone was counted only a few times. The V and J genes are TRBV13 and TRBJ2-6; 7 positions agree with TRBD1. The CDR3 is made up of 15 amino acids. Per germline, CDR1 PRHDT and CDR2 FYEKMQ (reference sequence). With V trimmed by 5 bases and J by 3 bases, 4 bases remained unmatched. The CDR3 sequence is CASSQTGYGANVLTF. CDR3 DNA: TGTGCCAGCAGCCAGACAGGGTATGGGGCCAACGTCCTGACTTTC.